These 32 T cell receptor beta chains were sequenced from one sample in a study of cytomegalovirus exposure and HLA in healthy donors. 13 Jbeta primers and 60 Vbeta primers were used for the PCR. Some clones are missing from TCRdb's copy, which holds only in-frame ones; the method was immunoSEQ multiplex PCR. The table lists about 270,000 clones, 70% to 90% of them singletons, with roughly 4% in the top ten. Specimen: PBMCs. These receptors originate from a man between 35 and 55 years old in good health and CMV-seropositive.

This clone was observed once. This chain connects TRBV28 to TRBJ2-1; D might be TRBD2 (5 bases). The CDR3 loop spans 12 amino acids. Germline CDR1 MDHEN, CDR2 SYDVKM. Trimming took 1 base from V and 8 from J, leaving 6 bases between them. Written as DNA, the CDR3 is TGTGCCAGCAGTTTATCCGGGGATGAGCAGTTCTTC. This sequence encodes CASSLSGDEQFF.

V gene TRBV27 combines with J gene TRBJ2-2; 13 bases fit TRBD2. Germline assignment: CDR1 MNHEY and CDR2 SMNVEV (reference sequence). The V gene end was trimmed by 5 bases and the J gene end by 6 bases; junction bases not matched to a gene: 6. The CDR3 spans 16 residues. This CDR3 is CASSRRLAGGAGELFF. CDR3 nucleotides: TGTGCCAGCAGTCGAAGACTAGCGGGAGGTGCCGGGGAGCTGTTTTTT.

The sample holds a few counts of this clone. The gene calls are TRBV29-1 and TRBJ1-1; D remains unclear. The V gene lost 6 bases and the J gene lost 0 bases, with 23 bases spanning the gap. The germline gives CDR1 SQVTM, CDR2 ANQGSEA. This CDR3 region has 17 residues. The DNA for the CDR3 is TGCAGCGTGTTCAGAAGTAGGAGACGGCATATGAACACTGAAGCTTTCTTT. Translation: CSVFRSRRRHMNTEAFF.

The chain is built from TRBV5-6 and TRBJ2-7, with D perhaps TRBD2 (6 bases). Deletions cut 0 bases from V and 3 bases from J, with 13 bases between. The CDR3 length is 15 residues. Germline assignment: CDR1 SGHDT and CDR2 YYEEEE. The CDR3 spells CASSLVGGAVYEQYF. In DNA, the CDR3 is TGTGCCAGCAGCTTGGTAGGAGGGGCGGTCTACGAGCAGTACTTC.

The chain carries TRBV27 and TRBJ1-2; D is perhaps TRBD1 (5 bases). Per the germline V gene, CDR1 is MNHEY and CDR2 is SMNVEV (reference sequence). Trimming left V 4 bases short and J 6 bases short, with 18 bases between. The CDR3 is 15 residues long. The DNA of the CDR3 is TGTGCCAGCAGTTGGGACCCACGCCCGGGGGATGGCTACACCTTC. Protein sequence: CASSWDPRPGDGYTF.

This clone came up once. The chain combines TRBV27 with TRBJ2-3; D is unresolved. CDR1 is MNHEY and CDR2 is SMNVEV in the germline V gene (reference sequence). V was trimmed by 6 bases and J by 1 base, leaving 8 bases between them. The CDR3 runs 13 residues. For the CDR3, the DNA is TGTGCCAGCAGGCCGTCGGGCACAGATACGCAGTATTTT. Its protein is CASRPSGTDTQYF.

The rearrangement joins TRBV7-9 to TRBJ2-1; 13 nucleotides line up with TRBD2. Germline V gene data show CDR1 as SEHNR and CDR2 as FQNEAQ (reference sequence). The CDR3 consists of 16 residues. V gave up 5 bases and J gave up 7 bases; unmatched junction bases: 8. In nucleotides, the CDR3 is TGTGCCAGCAGCCTAGGGAGACTAGCGGGAGGTAATGAGCAGTTCTTC. Its translation is CASSLGRLAGGNEQFF.

A few counts support this clone. The V and J genes are TRBV10-3 and TRBJ1-1; weak D call: TRBD1 (5 bases). Germline V gene lookup returns CDR1 ENHRY and CDR2 SYGVKD. There are 14 residues in the CDR3. Trimming removed 0 bases from V and 3 bases from J, with 8 bases in between. DNA for the CDR3: TGTGCCATCAGTGAGTCTCTACAGGACACTGAAGCTTTCTTT. Protein sequence: CAISESLQDTEAFF.

The chain uses TRBV11-2 and TRBJ2-1; 7 bases are a match to TRBD1. The V gene's germline CDR1 is SGHAT and CDR2 FQNNGV. V shed 5 bases and J 0 bases; nucleotides not matched to a gene: 1. This CDR3 spans 14 amino acids. This CDR3 is CASSPGGSYNEQFF. CDR3 nucleotide sequence: TGTGCCAGCAGCCCAGGGGGCTCCTACAATGAGCAGTTCTTC.

The chain couples TRBV5-4 to TRBJ2-5; 16 bases line up with TRBD2. Germline V CDR1 and CDR2: SGHNT, YYREEE (reference sequence). The CDR3 loop spans 16 amino acids. The V segment lost 4 bases and the J segment 2 bases; nucleotides outside the gene matches: 2. CDR3 in amino acids: CASSGGLAGGQETQYF. The CDR3 DNA reads TGTGCCAGCAGCGGGGGACTAGCGGGAGGGCAAGAGACCCAGTACTTC.

This chain uses TRBV10-3 with TRBJ1-5; TRBD1 matches 7 bases. This CDR3 is 15 amino acids long. Germline-derived CDR1 and CDR2 are ENHRY and SYGVKD. The junction had 10 bases not matched to a gene; V was cut back by 3 bases and J by 8 bases. The CDR3 is CAISEEGAGVEPQHF. The CDR3 region has the DNA TGTGCCATCAGTGAAGAGGGGGCAGGGGTTGAGCCCCAGCATTTT.

This chain uses TRBV27 with TRBJ1-1, with D unclear. Germline lookup yields CDR1 MNHEY and CDR2 SMNVEV (reference sequence). The V gene lost 6 bases and the J gene lost 1 base, with 9 bases spanning the gap. This CDR3 spans 13 amino acids. The CDR3 is CASSLTANTEAFF. As DNA, the CDR3 is TGTGCCAGCAGCCTTACAGCGAACACTGAAGCTTTCTTT.

This clone was found once. The J gene is TRBJ1-6, the V gene TRBV5-1; D might be TRBD1 (6 bases). The CDR3 extends over 16 amino acids. Trimming removed 0 bases at V and 7 bases at J, with 14 bases between. Germline V gives CDR1 SGHRS, CDR2 YFSETQ. The CDR3 DNA is TGCGCCAGCAGCTTGGCCACACAGGGAAAGAATTCACCCCTCCACTTT. Amino acids: CASSLATQGKNSPLHF.

The chain carries TRBV6-5 and TRBJ2-7, with a weak D call TRBD1 (6 bases). Germline CDR1 MNHEY, CDR2 SVGAGI. Trimming removed 0 bases from V and 5 bases from J, with 11 bases in between. The CDR3 consists of 14 residues. The CDR3 reads CASSYSAGDHEQYF. The CDR3 nucleotides are TGTGCCAGCAGTTACTCGGCAGGGGACCACGAGCAGTACTTC.

The J gene is TRBJ1-4, the V gene TRBV7-9; no reliable D call. CDR3 length: 16 amino acids. CDR1 and CDR2 (germline): SEHNR, FQNEAQ (reference sequence). The V and J ends lost 5 bases and 0 bases respectively, with 13 bases between them. In DNA, the CDR3 is TGTGCCAGCAGCCCCCGGCGGTGGACAACTAATGAAAAACTGTTTTTT. Amino acid sequence: CASSPRRWTTNEKLFF.

The chain uses TRBV29-1 and TRBJ2-7; weak D call: TRBD1 (5 bases). Trimming removed 4 bases at V and 7 bases at J, with 17 bases between. This CDR3 comprises 13 residues. Germline CDR1 is SQVTM and CDR2 is ANQGSEA. In nucleotides, the CDR3 is TGCAGCGTTGCCAGGGAACTCTTTGGGGAGCAGTACTTC. It codes for CSVARELFGEQYF.

This clone occurred once. This chain uses TRBV5-1 with TRBJ2-3; D unclear. The CDR3 has 13 residues. Trimming pared 4 bases from V and 1 base from J, leaving 7 bases between. Germline-derived CDR1 and CDR2 are SGHRS and YFSETQ. CDR3 amino acids: CASSLMGTDTQYF. In DNA form, the CDR3 reads TGCGCCAGCAGCCTAATGGGCACAGATACGCAGTATTTT.

The chain couples TRBV7-8 to TRBJ2-5, with 7 positions matching TRBD1. The J call may be in error: the DNA end matches TRBJ2-7 better. This CDR3 has 13 amino acids. Germline V CDR1 and CDR2: SGHVS, FQNEAQ. CDR3 amino acids: CASSRDSSYEQYF. CDR3 nucleotide sequence: TGTGCCAGCAGCCGGGACAGCTCCTACGAGCAGTACTTC.

The chain recombines TRBV2 with TRBJ1-6, with TRBD1 as a possible D gene (5 bases). CDR1 and CDR2 (germline): SNHLY, FYNNEI. The CDR3 length is 13 residues. Trimming cost V 5 bases and J 9 bases, with 11 bases left between them. CDR3 bases: TGTGCCAGCAGTACCGGGGGGGGTTCACCCCTCCACTTT. The encoded protein is CASSTGGGSPLHF.

The rearrangement links TRBV2 to TRBJ2-7, with 8 bases that match TRBD1. V trimming: 0 bases; J trimming: 0 bases; junction bases outside the gene matches: 7. The germline V gene has CDR1 SNHLY and CDR2 FYNNEI. The CDR3 is 17 residues long. The CDR3 region is CASSEARDRPSSYEQYF. As DNA, the CDR3 is TGTGCCAGCAGTGAAGCGAGGGACAGGCCGAGCTCCTACGAGCAGTACTTC.

This clone has a single count. At the DNA level, this CDR3 is encoded by other sequences in the same sample as well. V gene TRBV2 combines with J gene TRBJ2-7, with no clear D. V gave up 2 bases and J gave up 4 bases, with 6 bases separating them. The CDR3 has 12 amino acids. The germline V gene has CDR1 SNHLY and CDR2 FYNNEI. CDR3 bases: TGTGCCAGCAGTGAACAGGTTTACGAGCAGTACTTC. It translates to CASSEQVYEQYF.

The J gene is TRBJ2-7, the V gene TRBV28; TRBD2 is a possible D gene (6 bases). Germline V gene sequence: CDR1 MDHEN, CDR2 SYDVKM. The CDR3 sequence is 15 residues long. Trimming pared 4 bases from V and 6 bases from J, leaving 19 bases between. The CDR3 DNA sequence: TGTGCCAGCAGTTACCGCCGGGGGACTCCCCTCGAGCAGTACTTC. This translates into CASSYRRGTPLEQYF.

The V gene is TRBV6-6, the J gene TRBJ1-3, with D hard to call. V lost 2 bases and J 0 bases, leaving 8 bases between the germline ends. The V gene's germline CDR1 is MNHNY and CDR2 SVGAGI (reference sequence). CDR3 length: 15 amino acids. CDR3 coding DNA: TGTGCCAGCAGTTACCGGAGGGACTCTGGAAACACCATATATTTT. This codes for CASSYRRDSGNTIYF.

V and J are TRBV6-5 and TRBJ1-1, with 8 bases identical to TRBD1. The CDR3 length is 14 residues. The J segment lost 4 bases and the V segment lost 5 bases, leaving 6 bases of the junction unmatched. The germline CDR1 and CDR2 sequences are MNHEY and SVGAGI. The CDR3 reads CASSGQGRFTEAFF. CDR3 nucleotide sequence: TGTGCCAGCAGTGGACAGGGTCGGTTCACTGAAGCTTTCTTT.

This chain joins TRBV6-5 and TRBJ2-2; 9 nucleotides match TRBD2. V shed 0 bases and J 8 bases; nucleotides not matched to a gene: 7. Germline loops: CDR1 MNHEY, CDR2 SVGAGI. This CDR3 has 16 amino acids. The CDR3 bases are TGTGCCAGCAGTTACTCGGCGGGAGGGCCAAGGGGGGAGCTGTTTTTT. Translating it yields CASSYSAGGPRGELFF.

The DNA for the CDR3 is TGTGCCAGCAGGGGATACAGGGGGCAGACTAATGAAAAACTGTTTTTT. Its translation is CASRGYRGQTNEKLFF. V and J are TRBV28 and TRBJ1-4, with TRBD1 matching over 9 bases. This CDR3 contains 16 residues. Germline CDR1 MDHEN, CDR2 SYDVKM. Trimming at V came to 6 bases and at J to 2 bases, leaving 7 bases not matched to a gene.

The chain is built from TRBV19 and TRBJ2-1; 7 positions match TRBD1. Germline CDR1 LNHDA, CDR2 SQIVND (reference sequence). The V gene end was trimmed by 1 base and the J gene end by 1 base; junction bases not matched to a gene: 4. This CDR3 has 16 residues. For the CDR3, the DNA is TGTGCCAGTAGTATAGTTTGGGACAGATCCTACAATGAGCAGTTCTTC. This encodes CASSIVWDRSYNEQFF. The full variable domain, rest sourced from reference TRBV19 and TRBJ2-1, is DGGITQSPKYLFRKEGQNVTLSCEQNLNHDAMYWYRQDPGQGLRLIYYSQIVNDFQKGDIAEGYSVSREKKESFPLTVTSAQKNPTAFYLCASSIVWDRSYNEQFFGPGTRLTVL.

The V call is TRBV7-3, the J call TRBJ2-1; 9 positions match TRBD2. CDR1 is SGHTA, CDR2 FQGTGA, per germline. The CDR3 has 17 amino acids. After removal of 2 bases from V and 2 bases from J, the junction contained 7 bases not matched to a gene. This CDR3 reads CASSLVSGRGAYNEQFF. The CDR3 region has the DNA TGTGCCAGCAGCTTAGTTAGCGGGAGAGGCGCCTACAATGAGCAGTTCTTC.

This clone was found a few times. This rearrangement joins TRBV6-5 to TRBJ1-3; D gene uncertain. Germline V lookup: CDR1 MNHEY, CDR2 SVGAGI. V was shortened by 0 bases and J by 4 bases, with 10 bases between the two germline ends. This CDR3 spans 15 amino acids. CDR3 coding DNA: TGTGCCAGCAGTTACTCCAGGCTTTCGGGAAACACCATATATTTT. Translating it yields CASSYSRLSGNTIYF.

The chain uses TRBV7-9 and TRBJ2-7; 10 bases map to TRBD2. The germline CDR1 and CDR2 sequences are SEHNR and FQNEAQ (reference sequence). V lost 3 bases to trimming and J lost 1 base; unmatched junction nucleotides: 3. CDR3 length: 15 residues. The CDR3 bases are TGTGCCAGCAGCTTTCCGACTAGCGGGTCCTACGAGCAGTACTTC. Its protein is CASSFPTSGSYEQYF.

V and J are TRBV7-9 and TRBJ2-7; tentatively, D is TRBD2 (5 bases). CDR3 length: 12 residues. Germline lookup yields CDR1 SEHNR and CDR2 FQNEAQ (reference sequence). With 3 bases removed from V and 6 bases from J, the gap between germline ends came to 9 bases. CDR3 nucleotide sequence: TGTGCCAGCAGCTTTTACCGGGGCGAGCAGTACTTC. Translation gives CASSFYRGEQYF.

The chain links TRBV27 to TRBJ2-7; 8 nucleotides agree with TRBD2. Losses at the gene ends were 6 bases for V and 0 bases for J; bases not matched to a gene: 10. The CDR3 consists of 16 residues. Germline V gene data show CDR1 as MNHEY and CDR2 as SMNVEV (reference sequence). CDR3 nucleotides: TGTGCCAGCAGCCGCGCCACCGCGGGAGGCTCCTACGAGCAGTACTTC. Translation: CASSRATAGGSYEQYF.